Sequencing of this T cell receptor (beta chain) was carried out in a study of blood T cell repertoires in COVID-19 (dated by TCRdb to 2019 to 2021). For the study in its entirety: Samples from collaborators originated in the United States, Italy and Spain and spanned both the acute and convalescent phases of COVID-19. The prospective study material was composed of cDNA or gDNA derived from T cells, B-cell-depleted T cells, or PBMCs. Deeply sampled blood TCRbeta repertoires from subjects exposed to, actively infected with, or recovered from COVID-19 were included in the dataset. A freely available public database, intended as a resource for researchers studying the immune response to SARS-CoV-2, is where the repertoires were released. Samples came from the ongoing ImmuneRACE study (first 160 participants) plus 1,254 subjects from 6 global collaborators. A de-identified subject ID, COVID-19 status, age in years and sex were almost always included in the sample metadata. Where available, HLA class I and class II types were obtained from metadata supplied by the sample provider rather than from assay-based typing.

Samples from volunteer blood donors who had recovered from COVID-19 were contributed by a second Seattle source. Whole blood was collected in K2EDTA tubes by collaborating institutions according to the institutions' own protocols. For TCRbeta analysis, collaborators shipped samples in one of three forms: frozen whole blood, isolated PBMCs, or DNA extracted from either of those sample types. Broad study findings and their caveats: Clinical and demographic metadata were provided uncurated, with the amount varying by source and participant.

V is clipped by 4 bases and J by 5 bases, and the sequence between their germline boundaries is 11 bases long. Via the germline V gene (reference sequence), CDR1 is MNHNY and CDR2 SVGAGI. Inclusive of the bounding cysteine and phenylalanine, the CDR3 is 13 residues long. The retained sequence is limited to the CDR3, 39 bases, with the frame set at the first base. TCRbeta CDR3 regions were amplified from genomic DNA using the immunoSEQ Assay, a bias-controlled multiplex PCR. Concerning the study's data processing: Nucleated cell counts per sample were estimated from amplification of reference gene primers within the assay. To quantify the absolute abundance of each unique TCRbeta CDR3 rearrangement, sequence reads were collapsed and filtered. For each sample, productive Simpson clonality was calculated by taking the square root of Simpson's diversity index across productive rearrangements. Here the immuneACCESS table is served through TCRdb, limited to in-frame sequences with V and J called. Missing clones are a known gap in these copies; in checked studies unresolved V genes cover under half, and the rest lacks a known reason. V and J calls and clone size are as listed in that table; D and trimming were resolved from the DNA. The sample profile shows fewer than 300,000 clones; around 90% of them were found once. The ten largest clones represent more than 0.95% of the sample.

Worth noting for this clone: This clone's antigen is unknown. Nothing much larger sits one base from this clone, and base qualities are not available.

The chain is encoded by TRBV6-6 joined to TRBJ2-5, and the D gene may be TRBD2, 6 bases matching. The sequence derives from a woman in her thirties or forties who had recovered from COVID-19. The sequencing input was peripheral blood. Here the CDR3 is given as CASSWRALETQYF. The DNA sequence is as follows: TGTGCCAGCAGTTGGAGGGCCTTGGAGACCCAGTACTTC.